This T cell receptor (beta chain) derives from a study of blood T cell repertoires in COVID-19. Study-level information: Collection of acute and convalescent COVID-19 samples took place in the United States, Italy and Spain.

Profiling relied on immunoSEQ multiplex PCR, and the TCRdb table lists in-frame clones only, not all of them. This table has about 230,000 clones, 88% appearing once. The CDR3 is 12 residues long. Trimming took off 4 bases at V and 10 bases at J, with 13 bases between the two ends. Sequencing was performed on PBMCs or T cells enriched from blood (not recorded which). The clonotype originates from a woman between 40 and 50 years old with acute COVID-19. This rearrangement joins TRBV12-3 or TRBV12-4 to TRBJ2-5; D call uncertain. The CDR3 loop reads CASSSSSRNQYF. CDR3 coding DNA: TGTGCCAGCAGTTCAAGCTCTAGGAACCAGTACTTC.